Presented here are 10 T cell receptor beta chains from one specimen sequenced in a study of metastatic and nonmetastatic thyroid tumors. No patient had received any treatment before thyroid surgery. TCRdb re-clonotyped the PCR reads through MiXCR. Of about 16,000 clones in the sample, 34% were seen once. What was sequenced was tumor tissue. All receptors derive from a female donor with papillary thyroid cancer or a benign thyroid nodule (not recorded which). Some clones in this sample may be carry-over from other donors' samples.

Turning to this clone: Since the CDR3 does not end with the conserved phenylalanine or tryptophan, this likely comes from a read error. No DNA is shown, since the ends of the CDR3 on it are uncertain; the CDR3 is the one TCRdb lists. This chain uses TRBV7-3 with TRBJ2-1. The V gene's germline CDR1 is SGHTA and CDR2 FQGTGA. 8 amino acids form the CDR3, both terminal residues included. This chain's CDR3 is CASSLDFS.

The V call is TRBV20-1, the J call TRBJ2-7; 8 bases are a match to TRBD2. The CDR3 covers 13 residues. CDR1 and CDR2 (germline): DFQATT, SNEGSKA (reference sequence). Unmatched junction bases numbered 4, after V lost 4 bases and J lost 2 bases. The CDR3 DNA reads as TGCAGTGCTAAGGGACTAGGCACCTACGAGCAGTACTTC. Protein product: CSAKGLGTYEQYF.

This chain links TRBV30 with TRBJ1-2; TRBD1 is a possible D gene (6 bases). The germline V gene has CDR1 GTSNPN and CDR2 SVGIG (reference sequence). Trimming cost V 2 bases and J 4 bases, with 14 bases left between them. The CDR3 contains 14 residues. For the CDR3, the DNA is TGTGCCTGGAGTAAAACCGGGACACGCTATGGCTACACCTTC. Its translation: CAWSKTGTRYGYTF.

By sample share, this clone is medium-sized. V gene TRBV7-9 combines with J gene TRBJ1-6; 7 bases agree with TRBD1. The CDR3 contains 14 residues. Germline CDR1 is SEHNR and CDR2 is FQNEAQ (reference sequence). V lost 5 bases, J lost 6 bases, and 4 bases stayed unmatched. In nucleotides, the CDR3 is TGTGCCAGCAGCCGGACAGGCTTTAATTCACCCCTCCACTTT. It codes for CASSRTGFNSPLHF.

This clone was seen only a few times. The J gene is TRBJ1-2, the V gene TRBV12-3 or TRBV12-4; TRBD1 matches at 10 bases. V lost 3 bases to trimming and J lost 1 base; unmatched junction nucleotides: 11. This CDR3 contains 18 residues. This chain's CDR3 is CASSFGLTGGECNYGYTF. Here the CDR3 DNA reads TGTGCCAGCAGTTTTGGCCTGACAGGGGGCGAGTGTAACTATGGCTACACCTTC.

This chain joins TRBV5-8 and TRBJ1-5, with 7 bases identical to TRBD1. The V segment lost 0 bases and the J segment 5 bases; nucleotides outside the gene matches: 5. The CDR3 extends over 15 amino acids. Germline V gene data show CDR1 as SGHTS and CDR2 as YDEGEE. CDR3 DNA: TGTGCCAGCAGCTTGGAGCAGGGGGTGGATCAGCCCCAGCATTTT. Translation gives CASSLEQGVDQPQHF.

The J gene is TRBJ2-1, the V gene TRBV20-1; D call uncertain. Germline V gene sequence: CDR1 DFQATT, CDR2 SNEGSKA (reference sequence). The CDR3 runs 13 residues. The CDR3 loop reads CSGRFSSYNEQFF. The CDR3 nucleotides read TGCAGCGGCAGATTTAGCTCCTACAATGAGCAGTTCTTC.

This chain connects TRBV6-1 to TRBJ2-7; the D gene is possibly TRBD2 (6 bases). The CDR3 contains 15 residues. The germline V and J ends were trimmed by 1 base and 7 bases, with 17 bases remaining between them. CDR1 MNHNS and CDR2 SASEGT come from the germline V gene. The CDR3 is CASSEGPGGVEEQYF. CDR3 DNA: TGTGCCAGCAGTGAAGGGCCCGGAGGGGTTGAAGAGCAGTACTTC.

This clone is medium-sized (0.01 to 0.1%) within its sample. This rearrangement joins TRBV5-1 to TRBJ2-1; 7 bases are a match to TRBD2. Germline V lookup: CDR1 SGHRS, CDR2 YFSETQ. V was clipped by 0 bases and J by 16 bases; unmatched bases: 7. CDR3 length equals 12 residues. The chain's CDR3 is CASSLAGTKCFF. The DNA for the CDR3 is TGCGCCAGCAGCTTGGCCGGGACTAAGTGTTTCTTC.

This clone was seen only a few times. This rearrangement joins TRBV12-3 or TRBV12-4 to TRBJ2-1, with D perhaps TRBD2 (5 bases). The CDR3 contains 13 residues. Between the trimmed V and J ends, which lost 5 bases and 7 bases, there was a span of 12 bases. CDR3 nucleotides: TGTGCCAGCAGTGATGGGAGCGTTAATGAGCAGTTCTTC. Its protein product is CASSDGSVNEQFF.